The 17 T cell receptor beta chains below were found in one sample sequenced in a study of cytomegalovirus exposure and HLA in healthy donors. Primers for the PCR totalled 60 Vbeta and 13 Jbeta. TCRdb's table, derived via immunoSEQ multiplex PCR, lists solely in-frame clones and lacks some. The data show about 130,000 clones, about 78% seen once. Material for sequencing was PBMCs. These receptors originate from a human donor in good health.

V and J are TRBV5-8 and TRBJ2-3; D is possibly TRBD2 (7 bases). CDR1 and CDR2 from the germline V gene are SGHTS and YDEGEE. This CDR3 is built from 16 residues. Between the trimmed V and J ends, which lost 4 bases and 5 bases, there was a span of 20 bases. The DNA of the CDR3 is TGTGCCAGCAGCCCCACCCGGGGGGCGCGGGTAGATACGCAGTATTTT. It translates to CASSPTRGARVDTQYF.

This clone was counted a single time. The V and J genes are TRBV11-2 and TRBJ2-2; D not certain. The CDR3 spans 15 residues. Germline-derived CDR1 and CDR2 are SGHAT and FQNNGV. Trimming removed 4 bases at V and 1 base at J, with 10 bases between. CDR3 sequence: CASSSLPRNTGELFF. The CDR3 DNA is TGTGCCAGCAGCTCCCTACCACGGAACACCGGGGAGCTGTTTTTT.

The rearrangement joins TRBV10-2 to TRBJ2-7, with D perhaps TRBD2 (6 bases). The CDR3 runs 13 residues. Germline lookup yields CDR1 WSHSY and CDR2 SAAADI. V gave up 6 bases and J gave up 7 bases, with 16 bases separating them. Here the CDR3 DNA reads TGCGCCAGCAGGACCTCGGGTCGGGGGGAGCAGTACTTC. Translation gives CASRTSGRGEQYF.

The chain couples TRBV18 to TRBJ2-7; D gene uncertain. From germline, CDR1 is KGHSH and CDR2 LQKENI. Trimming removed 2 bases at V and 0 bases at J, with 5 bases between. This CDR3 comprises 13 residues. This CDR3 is CASSPVNSYEQYF. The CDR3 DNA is TGTGCCAGCTCACCAGTCAACTCCTACGAGCAGTACTTC.

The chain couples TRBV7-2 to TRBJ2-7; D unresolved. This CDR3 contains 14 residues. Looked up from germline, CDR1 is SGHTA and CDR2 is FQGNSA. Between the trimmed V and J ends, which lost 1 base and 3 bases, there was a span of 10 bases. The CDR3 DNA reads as TGTGCCAGCAGCTTAGAGACACAGCTCTACGAGCAGTACTTC. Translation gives CASSLETQLYEQYF.

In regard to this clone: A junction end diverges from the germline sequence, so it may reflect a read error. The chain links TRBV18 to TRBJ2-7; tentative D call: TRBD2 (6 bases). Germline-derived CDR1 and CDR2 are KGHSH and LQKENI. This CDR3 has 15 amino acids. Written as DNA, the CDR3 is TGTGCCAGCTCAGCACCTGGGGGGTACTCCTACGAGCAGTACTTC. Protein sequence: CASSAPGGYSYEQYF.

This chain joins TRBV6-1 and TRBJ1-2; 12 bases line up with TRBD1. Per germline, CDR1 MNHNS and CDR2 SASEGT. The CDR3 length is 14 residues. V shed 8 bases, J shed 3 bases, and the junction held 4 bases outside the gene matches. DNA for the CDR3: TGTGCCAGCCGGGACAGGGGGCTCGACTATGGCTACACCTTC. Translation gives CASRDRGLDYGYTF.

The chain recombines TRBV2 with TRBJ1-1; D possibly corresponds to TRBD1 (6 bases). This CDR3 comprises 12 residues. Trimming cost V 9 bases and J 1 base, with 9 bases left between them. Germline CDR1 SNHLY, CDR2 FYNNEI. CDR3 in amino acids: CARGGGNTEAFF. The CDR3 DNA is TGTGCCAGAGGGGGGGGGAACACTGAAGCTTTCTTT.

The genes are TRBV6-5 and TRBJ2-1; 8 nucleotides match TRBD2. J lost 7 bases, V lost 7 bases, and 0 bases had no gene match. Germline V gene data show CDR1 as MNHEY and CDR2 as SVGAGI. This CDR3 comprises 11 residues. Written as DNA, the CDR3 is TGTGCCAGCACGGGGGGGAATGAGCAGTTCTTC. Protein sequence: CASTGGNEQFF.

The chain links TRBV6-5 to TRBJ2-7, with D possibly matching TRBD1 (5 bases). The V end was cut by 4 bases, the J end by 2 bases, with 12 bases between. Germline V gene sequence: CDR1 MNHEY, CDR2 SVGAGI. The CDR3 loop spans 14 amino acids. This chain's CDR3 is CASSSQKTAYEQYF. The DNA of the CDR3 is TGTGCCAGCAGTTCCCAGAAGACAGCCTACGAGCAGTACTTC.

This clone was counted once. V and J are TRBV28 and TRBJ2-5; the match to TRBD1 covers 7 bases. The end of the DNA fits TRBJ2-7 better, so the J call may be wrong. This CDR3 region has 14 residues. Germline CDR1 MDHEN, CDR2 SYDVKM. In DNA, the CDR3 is TGTGCCAGCAGTTTACGGACAGGAGATACCGAGCAGTACTTC. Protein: CASSLRTGDTEQYF.

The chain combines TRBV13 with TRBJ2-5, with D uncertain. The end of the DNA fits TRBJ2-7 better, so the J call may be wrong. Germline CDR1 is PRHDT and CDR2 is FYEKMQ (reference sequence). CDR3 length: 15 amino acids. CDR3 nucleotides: TGTGCCAGCAGCCTACGTATCCACCCCCCCTACGAGCAGTACTTC. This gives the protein CASSLRIHPPYEQYF.

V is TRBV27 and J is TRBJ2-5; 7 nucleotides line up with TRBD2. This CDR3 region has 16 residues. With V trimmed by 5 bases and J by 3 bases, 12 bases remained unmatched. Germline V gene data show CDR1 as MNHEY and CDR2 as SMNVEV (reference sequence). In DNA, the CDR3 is TGTGCCAGCAGTGGCACTTGGGACTACGGTAAAGAGACCCAGTACTTC. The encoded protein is CASSGTWDYGKETQYF.

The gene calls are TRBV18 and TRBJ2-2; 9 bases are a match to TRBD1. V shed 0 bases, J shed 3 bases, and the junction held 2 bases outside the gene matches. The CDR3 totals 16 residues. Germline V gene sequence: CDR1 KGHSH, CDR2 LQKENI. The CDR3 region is CASSPPGTGYTGELFF. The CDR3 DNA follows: TGTGCCAGCTCACCACCGGGGACAGGGTACACCGGGGAGCTGTTTTTT.

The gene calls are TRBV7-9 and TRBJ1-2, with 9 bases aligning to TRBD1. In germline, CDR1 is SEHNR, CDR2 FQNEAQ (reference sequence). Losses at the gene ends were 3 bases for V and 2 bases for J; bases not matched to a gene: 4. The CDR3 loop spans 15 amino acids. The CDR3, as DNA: TGTGCCAGCAGCTTTTGGGACAGGGCGAACTATGGCTACACCTTC. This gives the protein CASSFWDRANYGYTF.

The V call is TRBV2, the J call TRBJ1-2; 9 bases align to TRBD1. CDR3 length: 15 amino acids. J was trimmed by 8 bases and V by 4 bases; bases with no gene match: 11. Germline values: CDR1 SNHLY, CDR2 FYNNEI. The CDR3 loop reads CASSVGQGSTSGYTF. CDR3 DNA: TGTGCCAGCAGTGTTGGACAGGGGTCGACGTCGGGCTACACCTTC.

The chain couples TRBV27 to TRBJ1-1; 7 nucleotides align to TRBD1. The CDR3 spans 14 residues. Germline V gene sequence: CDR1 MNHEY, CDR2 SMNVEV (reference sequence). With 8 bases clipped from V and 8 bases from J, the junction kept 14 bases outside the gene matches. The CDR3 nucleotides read TGTGCCAGCCTGCCCCGGGCAGGGGGTAGGGAAGCTTTCTTT. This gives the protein CASLPRAGGREAFF.